This passage covers 20 T cell receptor beta chains from one sample sequenced in a study of T-cell reconstitution after alpha-beta-depleted transplantation in children. The TCRbeta library incorporated unique molecular identifiers. TCRdb ran MiXCR on the PCR reads and lists one entry per CDR3 protein. The sample records some 290,000 distinct CDR3 sequences, 20% to 30% being singletons. The specimen comprised PBMCs, mostly from graft donor cells, sampled 180 days after TCRalphabeta/CD19-depleted stem cell transplant. Receptor source: a male patient younger than 18 who had a stem cell transplant for acute lymphoblastic leukemia, so the T cells may come from the graft donor.

V gene TRBV5-1 combines with J gene TRBJ2-3; D gene ambiguous. The germline V and J ends were trimmed by 4 bases and 3 bases, with 12 bases remaining between them. Germline V gives CDR1 SGHRS, CDR2 YFSETQ. The CDR3 is made up of 14 amino acids. This CDR3 is CASSPTVGTDTQYF. The CDR3 region has the DNA TGCGCCAGCAGCCCGACCGTCGGAACAGATACGCAGTATTTT.

The chain is built from TRBV24-1 and TRBJ2-7, with 7 positions matching TRBD1. The CDR3 extends over 16 amino acids. Germline CDR1 reads KGHDR; CDR2 reads SFDVKD. V lost 3 bases, J lost 0 bases, and 7 bases stayed unmatched. CDR3 sequence reads: CATSDPTGSSSYEQYF. The DNA for the CDR3 is TGTGCCACCAGTGATCCGACAGGGTCGTCCTCCTACGAGCAGTACTTC.

The chain recombines TRBV20-1 with TRBJ1-1; no firm D call. The CDR3 has 13 residues. CDR1 DFQATT and CDR2 SNEGSKA come from the germline V gene (reference sequence). CDR3 amino acids: CRRLRRVPTEAFF. The CDR3 DNA is TGCAGAAGGTTACGGAGGGTGCCCACTGAAGCTTTCTTT.

This clonotype was recorded a few times. V gene TRBV15 combines with J gene TRBJ2-1, with 10 bases identical to TRBD1. Germline V lookup: CDR1 LNHNV, CDR2 YYDKDF (reference sequence). Trimming at V came to 6 bases and at J to 0 bases, leaving 17 bases not matched to a gene. The CDR3 runs 20 residues. The CDR3 nucleotides are TGTGCCACCAGTTATCCCGGGACAGGGGACATCGCCCCCTCCTACAATGAGCAGTTCTTC. Translated: CATSYPGTGDIAPSYNEQFF.

This rearrangement joins TRBV7-2 to TRBJ2-7, with D maybe TRBD2 (6 bases). The ends were cut back, 5 bases at V and 3 bases at J, with 20 bases in the middle. Germline values: CDR1 SGHTA, CDR2 FQGNSA. CDR3 size: 16 residues. This CDR3 is CASSPESRTGVYEQYF. The CDR3 DNA reads TGTGCCAGCAGCCCTGAGTCTAGGACGGGGGTCTACGAGCAGTACTTC.

The gene calls are TRBV6-4 and TRBJ2-1, with D possibly being TRBD1 or TRBD2 (6 bases each). The V end was cut by 6 bases, the J end by 1 base, with 16 bases between. The CDR3 has 16 residues. CDR1 and CDR2 from the germline V gene are MRHNA and SNTAGT. The CDR3 is CASSGGHTTSYNEQFF. As DNA, the CDR3 is TGTGCCAGCAGCGGGGGCCATACCACGTCCTACAATGAGCAGTTCTTC.

V gene TRBV12-3 or TRBV12-4 combines with J gene TRBJ1-1; D gene ambiguous. The length of the CDR3 is 14 residues. The V gene lost 6 bases and the J gene lost 0 bases, with 11 bases spanning the gap. Here the CDR3 DNA reads TGTGCCAGCAGCCGCCGGCTATTGAACACTGAAGCTTTCTTT. Translation: CASSRRLLNTEAFF.

This sequence joins TRBV2 and TRBJ2-7, with 8 bases matching TRBD1. CDR1 and CDR2 from the germline V gene are SNHLY and FYNNEI. V dropped 7 bases and J dropped 6; count of bases not matched to a gene: 14. This CDR3 spans 15 amino acids. The chain's CDR3 is CASKNQGTGSSEQYF. DNA of the CDR3: TGTGCCAGCAAGAACCAGGGGACAGGTAGTTCCGAGCAGTACTTC.

This clonotype was found once. The V gene is TRBV20-1, the J gene TRBJ1-1, with a possible D match to TRBD1 (5 bases). With 3 bases removed from V and 5 bases from J, the gap between germline ends came to 10 bases. The CDR3 contains 12 residues. Germline V gene lookup returns CDR1 DFQATT and CDR2 SNEGSKA (reference sequence). This chain's CDR3 is CSARGGVTEAFF. CDR3 DNA sequence: TGCAGTGCTAGGGGGGGGGTGACTGAAGCTTTCTTT.

The CDR3 DNA follows: TGTGCCAGCAGTTTGGACAGGGCGGTGGAGACCCAGTACTTC. It translates to CASSLDRAVETQYF. This sequence joins TRBV12-3 or TRBV12-4 and TRBJ2-5; the match to TRBD1 covers 8 bases. The CDR3 consists of 14 residues. Losses at the gene ends were 3 bases for V and 5 bases for J; bases not matched to a gene: 5.

There are a few counts of this clonotype. This chain links TRBV20-1 with TRBJ1-5; weak D call: TRBD1 (5 bases). V was cut by 4 bases and J by 1 base, with 14 bases left in between. Germline V CDR1 and CDR2: DFQATT, SNEGSKA (reference sequence). The CDR3 sequence is 15 residues long. The chain's CDR3 is CSAMGGGMSNQPQHF. CDR3 nucleotide sequence: TGCAGTGCTATGGGCGGGGGAATGAGCAATCAGCCCCAGCATTTT.

There are a few counts of this clonotype. The gene calls are TRBV3-1 and TRBJ1-5; perhaps TRBD1 as D (6 bases). The germline gives CDR1 LGHDT, CDR2 YNNKEL (reference sequence). V dropped 3 bases and J dropped 1 base, with 10 bases sitting between them. The CDR3 consists of 15 residues. CDR3 amino acids: CASSHGGASNQPQHF. CDR3 nucleotides: TGTGCCAGCAGCCATGGGGGCGCGAGCAATCAGCCCCAGCATTTT. The entire variable domain, with the rest obtained from reference TRBV3-1 and TRBJ1-5, is as follows: DTAVSQTPKYLVTQMGNDKSIKCEQNLGHDTMYWYKQDSKKFLKIMFSYNNKELIINETVPNRFSPKSPDKAHLNLHINSLELGDSAVYFCASSHGGASNQPQHFGDGTRLSIL.

Comment on this clonotype: Because the CDR3's place on the DNA is in doubt, the DNA is left out and the CDR3 is given as listed by TCRdb. The chain uses TRBV9 and TRBJ2-6; the table's D gene call, TRBD1, was not cross checked with the DNA. The germline gives CDR1 SGDLS, CDR2 YYNGEE. The CDR3 adds up to 18 amino acids, both ends counted. The CDR3 spells CASSVGGTGVPGANVLTF.

The chain is built from TRBV5-1 and TRBJ2-6, with D perhaps matching TRBD1 (5 bases). This CDR3 region has 16 residues. V was shortened by 0 bases and J by 0 bases, with 7 bases between the two germline ends. CDR1 and CDR2 (germline): SGHRS, YFSETQ. CDR3 in amino acids: CASSLGQISGANVLTF. CDR3 in DNA: TGCGCCAGCAGCTTGGGACAGATCTCTGGGGCCAACGTCCTGACTTTC.

This clonotype has at least ten counts. The V call is TRBV12-3 or TRBV12-4, the J call TRBJ2-2; unclear D gene. CDR3 length: 12 residues. V lost 5 bases to trimming and J lost 4 bases, with 5 bases between them. The CDR3 protein is CASSPITGELFF. The CDR3 DNA is TGTGCCAGCAGTCCAATCACCGGGGAGCTGTTTTTT.

This chain links TRBV7-3 with TRBJ2-7, with TRBD1 matching over 8 bases. V shed 4 bases, J shed 0 bases, and the junction held 11 bases outside the gene matches. The CDR3 extends over 17 amino acids. Germline lookup yields CDR1 SGHTA and CDR2 FQGTGA. CDR3 protein: CASSCPLRGPLSYEQYF. In nucleotides, the CDR3 is TGTGCCAGCAGCTGCCCACTCAGGGGGCCCCTCTCCTACGAGCAGTACTTC.

The chain employs TRBV6-5 and TRBJ2-1; D uncertain. CDR3 length equals 15 residues. V was clipped by 2 bases and J by 1 base, with 9 bases between them. The germline CDR1 and CDR2 sequences are MNHEY and SVGAGI. The CDR3: CASSYGRKSYNEQFF. The CDR3 DNA follows: TGTGCCAGCAGTTACGGACGTAAGTCCTACAATGAGCAGTTCTTC.

In this sample, this clonotype turned up a few times. This rearrangement joins TRBV28 to TRBJ2-7; tentative D call: TRBD1 (7 bases). The V gene lost 6 bases and the J gene lost 2 bases, with 14 bases spanning the gap. The germline gives CDR1 MDHEN, CDR2 SYDVKM. This CDR3 has 14 amino acids. The CDR3 DNA follows: TGTGCCAGCAGAGGGCAGGGGGGTACCTACGAGCAGTACTTC. Translation gives CASRGQGGTYEQYF. The entire variable domain, with the rest obtained from reference TRBV28 and TRBJ2-7, is as follows: DVKVTQSSRYLVKRTGEKVFLECVQDMDHENMFWYRQDPGLGLRLIYFSYDVKMKEKGDIPEGYSVSREKKERFSLILESASTNQTSMYLCASRGQGGTYEQYFGPGTRLTVT.

The chain uses TRBV12-5 and TRBJ2-3; TRBD2 aligns across 8 bases. J was trimmed by 6 bases and V by 7 bases; bases with no gene match: 9. CDR3 size: 14 residues. Germline V gene lookup returns CDR1 LGHNT and CDR2 FRNRAP. The CDR3 sequence: CASALAGREDTQYF. As DNA, the CDR3 is TGTGCTAGTGCCTTAGCGGGAAGGGAGGATACGCAGTATTTT.

The chain is built from TRBV20-1 and TRBJ1-2; maybe TRBD1 (5 bases). The CDR3 is made up of 17 amino acids. Germline CDR1 reads DFQATT; CDR2 reads SNEGSKA (reference sequence). Between the trimmed V and J ends, which lost 4 bases and 1 base, there was a span of 22 bases. In DNA form, the CDR3 reads TGCAGTGCTAACGCCCAAAAAGGGGCATTAGTTAACTATGGCTACACCTTC. It encodes CSANAQKGALVNYGYTF.